The T cell receptor beta chain described here comes from a study of blood T cells in healthy people across ages. Whole-study findings and limits: Researchers deemed the diversity estimates from one million T cells underestimates. Researchers report that TCR beta diversity correlated strongly with naive T cell percentage.

V dropped 1 base and J dropped 11 bases, with 17 bases sitting between them. From germline, CDR1 is SGHTA and CDR2 FQGNSA. This CDR3 is built from 14 residues. A word on this clonotype: No antigen is known for it.

A J-beta primer mix and a sample-barcoded 5' primer were used in a second PCR of about 6 to 12 cycles. Each CDR3 protein gets one entry after TCRdb re-called the 5' RACE reads with MiXCR. The sample consists of some 1.4 million distinct CDR3 sequences, roughly 45% of them appearing once. In terms of origin and age, donors were healthy Caucasian individuals from Russia aged roughly 6 to 95. Every sample gave at least 5 micrograms of total RNA when it was extracted. The TCR comes from a woman aged 18-29 years in good health. The chain uses TRBV7-2 and TRBJ2-5, with a weak D call TRBD2 (5 bases). What was sequenced was blood. The CDR3 DNA is TGTGCCAGCAGCTTAGAAACTAGGAACAATGAGCAGTACTTC. Protein: CASSLETRNNEQYF. The full variable domain, with the rest looked up from reference TRBV7-2 and TRBJ2-5, is GAGVSQSPSNKVTEKGKDVELRCDPISGHTALYWYRQSLGQGLEFLIYFQGNSAPDKSGLPSDRFSAERTGGSVSTLTIQRTQQEDSAVYLCASSLETRNNEQYFGPGTRLLVL.